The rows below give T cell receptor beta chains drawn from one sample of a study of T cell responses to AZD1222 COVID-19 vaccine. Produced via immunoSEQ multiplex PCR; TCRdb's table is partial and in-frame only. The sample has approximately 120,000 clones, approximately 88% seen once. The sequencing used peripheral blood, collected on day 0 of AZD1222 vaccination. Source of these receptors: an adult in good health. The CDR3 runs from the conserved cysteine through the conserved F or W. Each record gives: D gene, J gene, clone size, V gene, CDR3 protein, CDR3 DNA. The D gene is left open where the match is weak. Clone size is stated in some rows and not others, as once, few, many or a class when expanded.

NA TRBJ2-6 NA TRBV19 CASREDFSGANVLTF TGTGCCAGTAGAGAAGATTTCTCTGGGGCCAACGTCCTGACTTTC
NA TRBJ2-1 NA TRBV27 CASSLKWSNEQFF TGTGCCAGCAGTTTGAAGTGGTCGAATGAGCAGTTCTTC
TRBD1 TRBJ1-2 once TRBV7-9 CASSPGQGLTINYGYTF TGTGCCAGCAGCCCAGGACAGGGGTTGACAATTAACTATGGCTACACCTTC
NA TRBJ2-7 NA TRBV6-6 CASSKLDSYEQYF TGTGCCAGCAGTAAGCTGGACAGCTACGAGCAGTACTTC
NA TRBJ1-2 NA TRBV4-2 CASSQEVGQFYGYTF TGTGCCAGCAGCCAAGAAGTCGGACAGTTCTATGGCTACACCTTC
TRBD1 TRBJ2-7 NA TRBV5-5 CASSLQTGFYEQYF TGTGCCAGCAGCTTACAGACAGGGTTCTACGAGCAGTACTTC
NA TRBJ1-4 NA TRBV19 CATAEQGREKLFF TGTGCCACGGCTGAACAGGGTCGGGAAAAACTGTTTTTT
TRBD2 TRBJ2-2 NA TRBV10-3 CAISQRERTGELFF TGTGCCATCAGTCAGCGGGAACGAACCGGGGAGCTGTTTTTT
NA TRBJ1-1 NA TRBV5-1 CASSSHLGGVGMNTEAFF TGCGCCAGCAGTTCCCACTTAGGAGGGGTGGGCATGAACACTGAAGCTTTCTTT
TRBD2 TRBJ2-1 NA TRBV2 CASSLGTSSYNEQFF TGTGCCAGCAGTTTAGGGACTAGCTCATACAATGAGCAGTTCTTC
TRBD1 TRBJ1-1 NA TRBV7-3 CASSPGQENTEAFF TGTGCCAGCAGCCCCGGACAGGAGAACACTGAAGCTTTCTTT
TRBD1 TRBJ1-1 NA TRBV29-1 CSARQGGTEAFF TGCAGCGCCCGACAGGGAGGGACTGAAGCTTTCTTT
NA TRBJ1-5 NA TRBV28 CASSLALAGNQPQHF TGTGCCAGCAGTCTAGCTTTGGCGGGCAATCAGCCCCAGCATTTT
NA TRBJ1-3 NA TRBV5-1 CASSLRGQRFSGNTIYF TGCGCCAGCAGCTTGCGTGGACAGCGATTCTCTGGAAACACCATATATTTT
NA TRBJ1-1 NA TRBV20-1 CSASPGMRAGTEAFF TGCAGTGCTAGTCCGGGAATGAGGGCGGGCACTGAAGCTTTCTTT
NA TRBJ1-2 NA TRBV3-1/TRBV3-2 CASSQDIGGNYGYTF TGTGCCAGCAGCCAAGACATTGGGGGTAACTATGGCTACACCTTC
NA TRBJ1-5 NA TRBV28 CASSPPQGSNQPQHF TGTGCCAGCAGCCCGCCCCAGGGTAGCAATCAGCCCCAGCATTTT
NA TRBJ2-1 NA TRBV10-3 CAISGVEGNEQFF TGTGCCATCAGTGGAGTGGAGGGCAATGAGCAGTTCTTC
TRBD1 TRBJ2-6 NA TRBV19 CASSIGPGQGGSGANVLTF TGTGCCAGTAGTATAGGGCCCGGACAGGGAGGCTCTGGGGCCAACGTCCTGACTTTC
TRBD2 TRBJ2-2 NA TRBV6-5 CASSKAGVFTGELFF TGTGCCAGCTCAAAGGCGGGAGTTTTCACCGGGGAGCTGTTTTTT
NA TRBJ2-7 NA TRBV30 CAWSVRRGYEQYF TGTGCCTGGAGTGTAAGGCGGGGCTACGAGCAGTACTTC
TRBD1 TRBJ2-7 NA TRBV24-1 CATSDLPTGRTYEQYF TGTGCCACCAGTGATTTGCCGACAGGGCGGACCTACGAGCAGTACTTC
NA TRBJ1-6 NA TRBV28 CASRHRGAYNSPLHF TGTGCCAGCAGACATAGGGGGGCCTATAATTCACCCCTCCACTTT
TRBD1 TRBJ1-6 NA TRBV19 CASSLPGTGVRNSPLHF TGTGCCAGTAGTTTGCCCGGGACAGGAGTCAGGAATTCACCCCTCCACTTT
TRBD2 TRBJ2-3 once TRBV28 CASSKRLAGEGDTQYF TGTGCCAGCAGTAAAAGACTAGCGGGGGAAGGGGATACGCAGTATTTT
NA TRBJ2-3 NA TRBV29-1 CSVGGGSTDTQYF TGCAGCGTTGGAGGGGGGAGCACAGATACGCAGTATTTT
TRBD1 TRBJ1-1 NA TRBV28 CASTKQGALRAFF TGTGCCAGCACAAAACAGGGGGCCCTGAGAGCTTTCTTT